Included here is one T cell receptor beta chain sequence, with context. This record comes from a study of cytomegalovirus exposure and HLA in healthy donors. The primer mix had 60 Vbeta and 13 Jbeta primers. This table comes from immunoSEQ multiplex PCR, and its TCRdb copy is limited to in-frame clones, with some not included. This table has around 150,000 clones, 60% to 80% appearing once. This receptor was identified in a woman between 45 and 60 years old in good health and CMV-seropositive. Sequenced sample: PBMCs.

In DNA form, the CDR3 reads TGCAGTGCTAGCGGGAACGAGCAGTACTTC. Translated: CSASGNEQYF. The chain carries TRBV20-1 and TRBJ2-7; D is possibly TRBD2 (5 bases). The germline V gene has CDR1 DFQATT and CDR2 SNEGSKA (reference sequence). CDR3 size: 10 residues. V was shortened by 3 bases and J by 5 bases, with 5 bases between the two germline ends.